This TCR beta chain was found in a study of T cell repertoires in cytomegalovirus infection. Turning to the study itself: As its CMV epitopes, the study selected recently identified HLA-C-restricted and well-studied HLA-B-restricted targets. CMV infection and matching HLA type were both indicated by public TCR beta signatures. Study results and caveats: Individuals carrying CMV plus the relevant HLA were identified by cumulative frequency of public TCR beta families. In two of eight donors, the top clonotype was HLA-C-restricted CMV-specific.

TCRdb analysed the reads with MiXCR anew, one entry per CDR3 protein. The repertoire holds tens of thousands of distinct CDR3 sequences, with approximately 19% as singletons. Turning to this clonotype: Its specificity is not known.

V was trimmed by 1 base and J by 0 bases, leaving 6 bases between them. Germline loops: CDR1 SEHNR, CDR2 FQNEAQ (reference sequence). There are 14 residues in the CDR3. Sequencing used CD8+ T cells from cultured PBMCs, obtained from culture after CMV antigen stimulation. This TCR was recovered from a human donor in good health (CMV status not recorded). Some clones in this sample may be carry-over from other donors' samples. V and J are TRBV7-9 and TRBJ1-1; D is ambiguous. CDR3 protein: CASSLVGMNTEAFF. CDR3 nucleotides: TGTGCCAGCAGCTTAGTGGGCATGAACACTGAAGCTTTCTTT.